This T cell receptor (beta chain) came from a study of post-analysis software for immune sequencing data. The overall study: Courses of disease covered relapsing-remitting, secondary progressive and progressive-relapsing multiple sclerosis. Study-level points and caveats: Compared against controls, patients with multiple sclerosis displayed significantly lower normalized Chao1 diversity. Strong co-clustering by F measure linked samples that shared a preparation batch. TRBV5-6, TRBV5-1 and TRBV20-1 were among four or five TRBV segments more frequent in patients than controls.

After removal of 2 bases from V and 7 bases from J, the junction contained 6 bases not matched to a gene. Per germline, CDR1 SGHRS and CDR2 YFSETQ. This CDR3 contains 14 residues. On this clonotype: Antigen: not known.

Tagging with unique molecular identifiers was a feature of the TCR beta cDNA libraries. Each batch of about 0.95 to 10 million T cells produced some 450,000 cDNA molecules. TCRdb analysed the PCR reads with MiXCR anew, one entry per CDR3 protein. The sample lists 600,000 to 750,000 distinct CDR3 sequences, more than 50% seen once, with 11% in the top ten. The receptor comes from a girl aged 2-9 years with multiple sclerosis. The chain carries TRBV5-1 and TRBJ2-1; 7 positions match TRBD2. The sequencing sample was made of blood. The CDR3, as DNA: TGCGCCAGCAGCTTAGGGACTATTCGGAATGAGCAGTTCTTC. Its translation is CASSLGTIRNEQFF.